Sequencing of this T cell receptor (beta chain) was carried out in a study of blood T cell repertoires in COVID-19. In the study overall: Whether acute or convalescent, the COVID-19 samples came from the United States, Italy and Spain. The analysed material was cDNA or gDNA that came from T cells, B-cell-depleted T cells, or PBMCs.

Participant age was about 18 to 89 years, and participants resided in roughly 24 US areas. Profiled with immunoSEQ multiplex PCR; TCRdb holds only in-frame clones, not every one. The table has roughly 74,000 clones, approximately 90% seen once; the top ten hold around 1.2%. Germline assignment: CDR1 SEHNR and CDR2 FQNEAQ (reference sequence). The CDR3 loop spans 14 amino acids. With 3 bases removed from V and 4 bases from J, the gap between germline ends came to 12 bases. This clone was observed a few times. Material: PBMCs or T cells enriched from blood (not recorded which). This rearrangement joins TRBV7-9 to TRBJ1-2; D may be TRBD1 (6 bases). The sequence was obtained from a woman in her forties or fifties with acute COVID-19. CDR3 bases: TGTGCCAGCAGCTTGGAGCAGGGGACCTATGGCTACACCTTC. Protein sequence: CASSLEQGTYGYTF.